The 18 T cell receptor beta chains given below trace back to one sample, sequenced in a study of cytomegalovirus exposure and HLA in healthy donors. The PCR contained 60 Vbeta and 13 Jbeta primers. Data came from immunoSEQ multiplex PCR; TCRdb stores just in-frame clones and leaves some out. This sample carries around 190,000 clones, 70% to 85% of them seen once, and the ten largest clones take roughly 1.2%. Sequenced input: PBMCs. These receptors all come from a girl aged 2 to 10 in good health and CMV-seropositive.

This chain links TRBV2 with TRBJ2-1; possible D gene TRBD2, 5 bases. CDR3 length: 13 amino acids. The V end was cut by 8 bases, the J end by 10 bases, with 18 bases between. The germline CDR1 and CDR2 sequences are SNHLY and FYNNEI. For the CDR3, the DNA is TGTGCCAGCGGTCCCCCCTCTGGCGGGGAGCAGTTCTTC. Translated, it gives CASGPPSGGEQFF.

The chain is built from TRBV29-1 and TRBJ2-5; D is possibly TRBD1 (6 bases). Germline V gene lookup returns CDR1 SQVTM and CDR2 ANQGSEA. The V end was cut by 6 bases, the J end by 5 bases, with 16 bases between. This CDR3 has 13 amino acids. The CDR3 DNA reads TGCAGCGTAGCGCAGGACAGACGGGAGACCCAGTACTTC. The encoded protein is CSVAQDRRETQYF.

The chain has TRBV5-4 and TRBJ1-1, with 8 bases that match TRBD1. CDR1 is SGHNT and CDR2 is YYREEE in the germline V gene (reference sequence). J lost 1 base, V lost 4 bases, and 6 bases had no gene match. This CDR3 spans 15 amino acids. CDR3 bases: TGTGCCAGCAGCATCCCACAGGGGGAGAACACTGAAGCTTTCTTT. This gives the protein CASSIPQGENTEAFF.

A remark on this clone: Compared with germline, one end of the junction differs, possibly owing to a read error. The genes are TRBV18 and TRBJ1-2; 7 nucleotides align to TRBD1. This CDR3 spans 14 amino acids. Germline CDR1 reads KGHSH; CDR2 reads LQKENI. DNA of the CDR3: TGTGCCAGCTCACCTCGGACAGGCAACGATGGCTACCCCTTC. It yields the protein CASSPRTGNDGYPF.

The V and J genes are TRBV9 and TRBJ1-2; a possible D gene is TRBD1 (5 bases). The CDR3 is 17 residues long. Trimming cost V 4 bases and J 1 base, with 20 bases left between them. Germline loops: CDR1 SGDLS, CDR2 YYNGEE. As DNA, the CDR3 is TGTGCCAGCAGCCTAGGAGGGAGGGGCAGGGTTAACTATGGCTACACCTTC. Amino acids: CASSLGGRGRVNYGYTF.

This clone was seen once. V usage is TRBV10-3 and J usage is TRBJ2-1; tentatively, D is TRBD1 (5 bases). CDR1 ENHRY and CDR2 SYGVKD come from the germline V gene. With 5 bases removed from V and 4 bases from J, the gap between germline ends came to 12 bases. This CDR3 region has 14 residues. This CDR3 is CAISRPGNYNEQFF. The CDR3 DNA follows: TGTGCCATCAGTCGTCCAGGGAATTACAATGAGCAGTTCTTC.

The DNA of the CDR3 is TGTGCCAGCAGCGCGGGGGGGCGGACTGAAGCTTTCTTT. The encoded protein is CASSAGGRTEAFF. The chain joins TRBV6-6 to TRBJ1-1, with D possibly matching TRBD1 (6 bases). The germline CDR1 and CDR2 sequences are MNHNY and SVGAGI (reference sequence). With 6 bases removed from V and 5 bases from J, the gap between germline ends came to 13 bases. The CDR3 is made up of 13 amino acids.

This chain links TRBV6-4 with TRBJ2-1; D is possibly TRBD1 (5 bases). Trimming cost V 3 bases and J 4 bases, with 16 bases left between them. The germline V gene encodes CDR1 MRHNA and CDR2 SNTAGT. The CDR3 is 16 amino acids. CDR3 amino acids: CASSEGGARPYNEQFF. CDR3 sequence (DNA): TGTGCCAGCAGTGAGGGTGGGGCGAGACCGTACAATGAGCAGTTCTTC.

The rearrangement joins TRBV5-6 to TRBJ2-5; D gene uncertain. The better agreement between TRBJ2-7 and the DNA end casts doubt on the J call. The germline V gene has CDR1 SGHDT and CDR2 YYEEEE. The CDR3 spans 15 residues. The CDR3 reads CASSLGRLRSYEQYF. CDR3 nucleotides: TGTGCCAGCAGCTTGGGGAGACTCCGCTCCTACGAGCAGTACTTC.

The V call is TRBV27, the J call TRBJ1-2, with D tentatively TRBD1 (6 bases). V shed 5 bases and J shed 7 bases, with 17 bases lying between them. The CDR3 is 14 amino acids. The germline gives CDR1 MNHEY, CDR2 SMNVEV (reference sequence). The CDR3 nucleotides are TGTGCCAGCAGTCCCCAGCGGGGGGCAGGTGGCTACACCTTC. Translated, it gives CASSPQRGAGGYTF.

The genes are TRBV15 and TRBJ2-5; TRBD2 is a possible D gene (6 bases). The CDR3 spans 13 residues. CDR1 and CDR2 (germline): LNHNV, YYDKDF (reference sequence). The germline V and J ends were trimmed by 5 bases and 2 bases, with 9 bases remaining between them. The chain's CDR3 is CATSRRGQETQYF. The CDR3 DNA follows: TGTGCCACCAGCCGTCGGGGGCAAGAGACCCAGTACTTC.

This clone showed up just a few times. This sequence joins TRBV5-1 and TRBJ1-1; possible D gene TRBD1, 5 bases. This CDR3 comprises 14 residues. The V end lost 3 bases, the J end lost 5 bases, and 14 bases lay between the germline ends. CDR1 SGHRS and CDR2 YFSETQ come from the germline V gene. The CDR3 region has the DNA TGCGCCAGCAGCTATGGGACGGGGGGGACTGAAGCTTTCTTT. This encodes CASSYGTGGTEAFF. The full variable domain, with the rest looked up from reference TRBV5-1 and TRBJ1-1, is KAGVTQTPRYLIKTRGQQVTLSCSPISGHRSVSWYQQTPGQGLQFLFEYFSETQRNKGNFPGRFSGRQFSNSRSEMNVSTLELGDSALYLCASSYGTGGTEAFFGQGTRLTVV.

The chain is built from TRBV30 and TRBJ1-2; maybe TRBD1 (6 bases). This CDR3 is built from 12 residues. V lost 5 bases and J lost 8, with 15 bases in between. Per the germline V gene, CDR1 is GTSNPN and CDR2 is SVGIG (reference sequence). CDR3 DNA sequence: TGTGCCTGGGACCAGGGGTTGAGGGGCTACACCTTC. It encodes CAWDQGLRGYTF.

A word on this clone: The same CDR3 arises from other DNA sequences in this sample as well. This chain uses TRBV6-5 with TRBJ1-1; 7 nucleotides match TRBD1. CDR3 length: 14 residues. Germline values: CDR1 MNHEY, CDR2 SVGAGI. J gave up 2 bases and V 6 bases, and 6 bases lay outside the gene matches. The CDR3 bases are TGTGCCAGCAGCCGGGGACAGACCAACACTGAAGCTTTCTTT. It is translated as CASSRGQTNTEAFF.

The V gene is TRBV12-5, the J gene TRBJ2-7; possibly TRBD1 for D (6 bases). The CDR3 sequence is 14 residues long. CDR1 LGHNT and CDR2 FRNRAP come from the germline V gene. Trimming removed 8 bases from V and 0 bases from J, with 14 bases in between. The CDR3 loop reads CASKKTGSSYEQYF. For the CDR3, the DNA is TGTGCTAGTAAAAAAACAGGGAGCTCCTACGAGCAGTACTTC.

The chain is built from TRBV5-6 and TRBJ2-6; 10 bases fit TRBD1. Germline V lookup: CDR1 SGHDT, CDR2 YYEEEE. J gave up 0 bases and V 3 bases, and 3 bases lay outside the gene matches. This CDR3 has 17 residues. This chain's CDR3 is CASSWDRGYSGANVLTF. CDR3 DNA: TGTGCCAGCAGCTGGGACAGGGGTTACTCTGGGGCCAACGTCCTGACTTTC.

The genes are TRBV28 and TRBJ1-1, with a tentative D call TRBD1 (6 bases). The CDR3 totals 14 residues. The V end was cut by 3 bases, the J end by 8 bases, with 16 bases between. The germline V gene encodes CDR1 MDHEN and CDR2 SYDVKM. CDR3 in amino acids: CASSFPGMRGEAFF. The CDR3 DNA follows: TGTGCCAGCAGTTTCCCGGGGATGAGGGGGGAAGCTTTCTTT. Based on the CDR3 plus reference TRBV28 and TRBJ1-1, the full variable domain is DVKVTQSSRYLVKRTGEKVFLECVQDMDHENMFWYRQDPGLGLRLIYFSYDVKMKEKGDIPEGYSVSREKKERFSLILESASTNQTSMYLCASSFPGMRGEAFFGQGTRLTVV.

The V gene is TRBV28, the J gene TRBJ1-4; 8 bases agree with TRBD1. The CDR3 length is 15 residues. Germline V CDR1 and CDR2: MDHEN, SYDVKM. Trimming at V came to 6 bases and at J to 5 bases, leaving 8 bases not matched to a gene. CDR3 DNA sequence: TGTGCCAGCAGCTCTACAGGGGGGGAAAATGAAAAACTGTTTTTT. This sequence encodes CASSSTGGENEKLFF. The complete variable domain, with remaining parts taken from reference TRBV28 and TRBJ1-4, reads DVKVTQSSRYLVKRTGEKVFLECVQDMDHENMFWYRQDPGLGLRLIYFSYDVKMKEKGDIPEGYSVSREKKERFSLILESASTNQTSMYLCASSSTGGENEKLFFGSGTQLSVL.